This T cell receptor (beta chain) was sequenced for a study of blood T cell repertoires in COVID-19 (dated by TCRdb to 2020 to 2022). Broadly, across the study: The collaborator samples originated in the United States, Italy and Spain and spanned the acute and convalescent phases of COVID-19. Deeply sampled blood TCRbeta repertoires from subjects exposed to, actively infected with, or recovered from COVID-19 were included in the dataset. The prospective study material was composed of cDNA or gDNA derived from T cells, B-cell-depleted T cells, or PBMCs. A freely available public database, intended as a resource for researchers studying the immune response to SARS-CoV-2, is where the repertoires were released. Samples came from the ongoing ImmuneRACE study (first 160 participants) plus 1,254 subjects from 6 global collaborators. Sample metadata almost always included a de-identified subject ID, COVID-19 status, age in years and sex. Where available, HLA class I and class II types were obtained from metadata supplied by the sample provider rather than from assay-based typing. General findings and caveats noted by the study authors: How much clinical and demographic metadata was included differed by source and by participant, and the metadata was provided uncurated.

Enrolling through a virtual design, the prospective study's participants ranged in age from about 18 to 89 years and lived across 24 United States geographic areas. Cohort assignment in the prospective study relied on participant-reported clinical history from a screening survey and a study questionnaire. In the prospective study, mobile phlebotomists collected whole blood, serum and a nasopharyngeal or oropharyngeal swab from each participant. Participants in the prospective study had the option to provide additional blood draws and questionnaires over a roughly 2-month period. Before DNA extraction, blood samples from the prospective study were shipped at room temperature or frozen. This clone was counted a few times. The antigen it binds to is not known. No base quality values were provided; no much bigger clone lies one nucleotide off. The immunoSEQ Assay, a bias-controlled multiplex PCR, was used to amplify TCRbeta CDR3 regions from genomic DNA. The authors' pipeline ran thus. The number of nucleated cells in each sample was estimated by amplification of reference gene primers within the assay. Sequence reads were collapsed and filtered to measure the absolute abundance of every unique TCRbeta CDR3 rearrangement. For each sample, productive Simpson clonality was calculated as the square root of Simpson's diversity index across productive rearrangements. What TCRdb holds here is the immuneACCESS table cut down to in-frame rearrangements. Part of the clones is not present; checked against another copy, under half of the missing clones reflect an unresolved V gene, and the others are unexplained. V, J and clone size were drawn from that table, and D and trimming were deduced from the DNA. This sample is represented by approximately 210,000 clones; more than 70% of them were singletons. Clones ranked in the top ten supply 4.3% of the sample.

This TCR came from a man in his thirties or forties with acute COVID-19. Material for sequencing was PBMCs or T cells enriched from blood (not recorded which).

The CDR3 protein: CASSLDQRGSPLHF. At the DNA level, the sequence is TGCGCCAGCAGCTTGGATCAGCGAGGGTCACCCCTCCACTTT. This sequence uses TRBV5-1 and TRBJ1-6, with no confident D gene call. Trimming takes 0 bases from V and 10 bases from J, and the germline ends sit 11 bases apart. Via the germline V gene, CDR1 is SGHRS and CDR2 YFSETQ. Reading from cysteine to phenylalanine, the CDR3 counts 14 amino acids. Of the read, only the CDR3 DNA is kept; its 42 bases are in frame from base 1. Here the CDR3 is joined to the reference TRBV5-1 and TRBJ1-6 genes, and the full variable domain is: KAGVTQTPRYLIKTRGQQVTLSCSPISGHRSVSWYQQTPGQGLQFLFEYFSETQRNKGNFPGRFSGRQFSNSRSEMNVSTLELGDSALYLCASSLDQRGSPLHFGNGTRLTVT.